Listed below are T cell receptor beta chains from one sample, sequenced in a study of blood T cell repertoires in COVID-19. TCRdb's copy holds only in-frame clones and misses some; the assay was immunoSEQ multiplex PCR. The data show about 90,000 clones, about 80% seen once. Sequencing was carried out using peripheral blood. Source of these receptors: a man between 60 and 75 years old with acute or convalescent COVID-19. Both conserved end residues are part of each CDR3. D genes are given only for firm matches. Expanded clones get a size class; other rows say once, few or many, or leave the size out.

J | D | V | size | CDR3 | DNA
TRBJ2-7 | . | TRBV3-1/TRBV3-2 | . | CASSQESWGDLNYEQYF | TGTGCCAGCAGCCAAGAGAGTTGGGGGGACTTGAATTACGAGCAGTACTTC
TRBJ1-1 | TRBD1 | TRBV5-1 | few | CASSHRGREAFF | TGCGCCAGCAGCCACAGGGGGCGCGAGGCTTTCTTT
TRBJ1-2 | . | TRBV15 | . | CAVPSLYYGYTF | TGTGCCGTACCTAGCCTATACTATGGCTACACCTTC
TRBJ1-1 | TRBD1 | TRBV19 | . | CASSIGQGARAEAFF | TGTGCCAGTAGTATAGGCCAGGGGGCTCGCGCTGAAGCTTTCTTT
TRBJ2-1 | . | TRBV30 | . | CAWSINRNFYNEQFF | TGTGCCTGGAGTATTAACAGGAATTTCTACAATGAGCAGTTCTTC
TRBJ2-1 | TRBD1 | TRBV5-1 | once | CASSLGGQGHEQFF | TGCGCCAGCAGCTTGGGGGGACAGGGCCATGAGCAGTTCTTC
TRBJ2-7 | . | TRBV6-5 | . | CASSYGQGRTYEQYF | TGTGCCAGCAGTTACGGGCAGGGGAGAACCTACGAGCAGTACTTC
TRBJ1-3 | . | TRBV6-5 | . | CASSYSRAGNTIYF | TGTGCCAGCAGTTACTCGAGGGCTGGAAACACCATATATTTT
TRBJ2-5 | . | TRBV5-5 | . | CASSPLEETQYF | TGTGCCAGCAGCCCTTTGGAGGAGACCCAGTACTTC
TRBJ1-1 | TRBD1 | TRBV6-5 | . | CASRASGGGHTEAFF | TGTGCCAGCAGAGCCTCAGGGGGCGGTCACACTGAAGCTTTCTTT
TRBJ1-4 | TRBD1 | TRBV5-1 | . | CASSLGTGGEKLFF | TGCGCCAGCAGCTTGGGTACAGGGGGTGAAAAACTGTTTTTT
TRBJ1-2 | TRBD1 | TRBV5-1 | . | CASSSGQGNYGYTF | TGCGCCAGCAGCTCCGGACAGGGAAACTATGGCTACACCTTC
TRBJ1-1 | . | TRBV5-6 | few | CASSLRGVGTEAFF | TGTGCCAGCAGCTTGAGGGGTGTGGGCACTGAAGCTTTCTTT
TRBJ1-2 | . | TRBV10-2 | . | CASSESGQGSLNNGANYGYTF | TGCGCCAGCAGTGAGTCAGGGCAGGGGAGTCTTAATAATGGGGCTAACTATGGCTACACCTTC
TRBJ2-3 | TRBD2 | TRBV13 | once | CASSLGGGAAGDTQYF | TGTGCCAGCAGCTTAGGCGGGGGGGCCGCCGGAGATACGCAGTATTTT
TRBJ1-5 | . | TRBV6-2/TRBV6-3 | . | CASSYSRRTDAYSNQPQHF | TGTGCCAGCAGTTACTCCAGGAGGACCGACGCTTATAGCAATCAGCCCCAGCATTTT
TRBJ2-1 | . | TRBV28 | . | CASSFTDSFKHNEQFF | TGTGCCAGCAGTTTTACGGACAGCTTTAAACACAATGAGCAGTTCTTC
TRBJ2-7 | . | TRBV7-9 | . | CASRGTGSSYEQYF | TGTGCCAGCAGAGGAACAGGGAGCTCCTACGAGCAGTACTTC
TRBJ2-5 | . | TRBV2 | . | CASSEQGQGETQYF | TGTGCCAGCAGTGAACAGGGGCAAGGGGAGACCCAGTACTTC
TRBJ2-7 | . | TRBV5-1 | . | CASRYRDNYEQYF | TGCGCCAGCAGATACCGGGACAACTACGAGCAGTACTTC